This T cell receptor beta chain was documented in a study of molecular identifiers for immune sequencing clone quantification. For the study at large: In replicates, RNA from roughly 21,000 or 96,000 naive CD8 cells was divided five ways and four parts were sequenced.

Findings and limits, study-wide: Clones above 20 RNA copies contained over 97% of effector molecules and under 1% of naive molecules.

CDR1 and CDR2 from the germline V gene are LGHNT and FRNRAP. The CDR3 loop spans 15 amino acids. The V end was cut by 7 bases, the J end by 0 bases, with 16 bases between. TCRdb re-derived calls from the PCR reads in MiXCR, one entry per CDR3 protein. The table has roughly 300,000 distinct CDR3 sequences, roughly 23% seen once. This clonotype turned up a few times. The target antigen is unknown. V is TRBV12-5 and J is TRBJ2-7; the D is unclear. Sequencing input: naive CD8+ T cells from blood, with Jurkat cell RNA spiked in. Documented subset: FACS-sorted CD8+CD4-CCR7+CD45RA+ naive T cells. The TCR was taken from a human donor in good health. Some libraries in this study had Jurkat cell RNA spiked in. CDR3 DNA sequence: TGTGCTAGTGCCCTGGACCTCACGAGCTCCTACGAGCAGTACTTC. Translation: CASALDLTSSYEQYF.